This T cell receptor (beta chain) is from a study of cytomegalovirus exposure and HLA in healthy donors. The PCR contained 60 Vbeta and 13 Jbeta primers. Measured with immunoSEQ multiplex PCR; TCRdb has only the in-frame clones, and not every one. The sample has 150,000 to 200,000 clones, 75% to 80% seen once. The CDR3 loop spans 14 amino acids. In germline, CDR1 is SGHKS, CDR2 YYEKEE (reference sequence). The V end lost 4 bases, the J end lost 2 bases, and 9 bases lay between the germline ends. The rearrangement joins TRBV5-5 to TRBJ2-2, with a possible D match to TRBD1 (5 bases). Sequencing input: PBMCs. The clonotype comes from a man aged 45-65 years in good health and CMV-seropositive. CDR3 bases: TGTGCCAGCAGCCCAGGGTATAACACCGGGGAGCTGTTTTTT. Translation: CASSPGYNTGELFF.